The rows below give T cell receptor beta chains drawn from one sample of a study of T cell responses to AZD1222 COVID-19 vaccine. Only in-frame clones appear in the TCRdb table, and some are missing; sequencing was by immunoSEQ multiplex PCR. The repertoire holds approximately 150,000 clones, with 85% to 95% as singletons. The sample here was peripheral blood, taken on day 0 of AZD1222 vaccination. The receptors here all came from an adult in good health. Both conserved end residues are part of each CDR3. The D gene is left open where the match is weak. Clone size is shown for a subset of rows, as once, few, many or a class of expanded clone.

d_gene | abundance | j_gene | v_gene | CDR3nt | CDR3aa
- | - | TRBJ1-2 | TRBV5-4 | TGTGCCAGCAGCTTGTATGGAAAAAACTATGGCTACACCTTC | CASSLYGKNYGYTF
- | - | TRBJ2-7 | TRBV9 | TGTGCCAGCAGCGTAGGAGACACCTCCTACGAGCAGTACTTC | CASSVGDTSYEQYF
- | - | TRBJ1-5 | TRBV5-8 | TGTGCCAGCAGTAAAGACAGAGGCAATCAGCCCCAGCATTTT | CASSKDRGNQPQHF
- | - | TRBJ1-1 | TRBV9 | TGTGCCAGCAGCGTCCGGGCAGGTGACACTGAAGCTTTCTTT | CASSVRAGDTEAFF
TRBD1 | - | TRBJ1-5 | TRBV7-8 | TGTGCCAGCAGCTCATTTGGACAGGGCGGGCAGCCCCAGCATTTT | CASSSFGQGGQPQHF
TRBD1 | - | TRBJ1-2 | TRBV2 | TGTGCCAGCAGTGAAGCGATTCGGGACAGGGTGACGATGGGGAAGGGCTACACCTTC | CASSEAIRDRVTMGKGYTF
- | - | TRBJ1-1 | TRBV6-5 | TGTGCCAGCAGTTTTTTGGGGACCGAGGGGACTGAAGCTTTCTTT | CASSFLGTEGTEAFF
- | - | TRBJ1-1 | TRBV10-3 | TGTGCCATCAGAGCAGGGATGAACACTGAAGCTTTCTTT | CAIRAGMNTEAFF
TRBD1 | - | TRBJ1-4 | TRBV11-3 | TGTGCCAGCAGCTCAGGACAGGGGCCCTTAGGTGAAAAACTGTTTTTT | CASSSGQGPLGEKLFF
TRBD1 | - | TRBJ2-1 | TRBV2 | TGTGCCAGCAGCCGGGACAGGGGGAGCTACAATGAGCAGTTCTTC | CASSRDRGSYNEQFF
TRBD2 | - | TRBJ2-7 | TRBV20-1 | TGCAGTGCTAGTTCGGGACGGAGGCGGGGGGAGCAGTACTTC | CSASSGRRRGEQYF
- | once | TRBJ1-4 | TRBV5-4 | TGTGCCAGCAGCCAGACAGCAACTAATGAAAAACTGTTTTTT | CASSQTATNEKLFF
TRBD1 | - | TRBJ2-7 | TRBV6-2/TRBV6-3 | TGTGCCAGCAGTATGGGGACAGGTAAAATGTACTTC | CASSMGTGKMYF
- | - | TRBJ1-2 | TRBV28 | TGTGCCAGCAGTTACTCGGACGGCTATGGCTACACCTTC | CASSYSDGYGYTF
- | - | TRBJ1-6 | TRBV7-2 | TGTGCCAGCAGCTTATTCCGTCAGAGCTCCTATAATTCACCCCTCCACTTT | CASSLFRQSSYNSPLHF
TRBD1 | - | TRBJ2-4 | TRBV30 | TGTGCCTGGGGGAGGGGACAGGGAAACATTCAGTACTTC | CAWGRGQGNIQYF
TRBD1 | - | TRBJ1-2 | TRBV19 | TGTGCCAGTAGTGCCGACAGGGTCTATGGCTACACCTTC | CASSADRVYGYTF